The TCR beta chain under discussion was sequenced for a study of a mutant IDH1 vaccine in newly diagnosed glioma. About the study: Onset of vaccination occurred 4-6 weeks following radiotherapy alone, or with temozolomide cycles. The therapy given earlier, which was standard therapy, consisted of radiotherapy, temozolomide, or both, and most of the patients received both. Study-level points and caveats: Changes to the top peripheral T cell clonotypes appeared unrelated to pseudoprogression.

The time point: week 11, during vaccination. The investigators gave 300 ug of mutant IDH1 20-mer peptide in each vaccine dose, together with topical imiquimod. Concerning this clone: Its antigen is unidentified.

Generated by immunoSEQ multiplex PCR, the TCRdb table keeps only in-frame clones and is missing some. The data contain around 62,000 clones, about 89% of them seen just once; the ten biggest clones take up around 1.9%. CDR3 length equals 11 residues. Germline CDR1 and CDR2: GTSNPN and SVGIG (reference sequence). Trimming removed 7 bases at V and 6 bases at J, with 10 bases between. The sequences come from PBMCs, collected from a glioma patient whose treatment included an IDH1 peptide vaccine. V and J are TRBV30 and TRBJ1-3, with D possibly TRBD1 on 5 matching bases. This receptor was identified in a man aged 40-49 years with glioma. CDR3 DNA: TGTGCCTTCAGGGTAGCAAACACCATATATTTT. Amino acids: CAFRVANTIYF. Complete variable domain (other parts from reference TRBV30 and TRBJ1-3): SQTIHQWPATLVQPVGSPLSLECTVEGTSNPNLYWYRQAAGRGLQLLFYSVGIGQISSEVPQNLSASRPQDRQFILSSKKLLLSDSGFYLCAFRVANTIYFGEGSWLTVV.